This TCR beta chain appears in the sequencing data of a study of neurological immune-mediated disorders. TCRdb ran MiXCR on the 5' RACE reads and lists one entry per CDR3 protein. The sample carries 25,000 to 30,000 distinct CDR3 sequences, roughly 12% recorded once. The CDR3 loop spans 14 amino acids. In germline, CDR1 is MDHEN, CDR2 SYDVKM. The germline V and J ends were trimmed by 2 bases and 4 bases, with 10 bases remaining between them. This clonotype was detected many times. The genes are TRBV28 and TRBJ2-3, with D possibly matching TRBD2 (6 bases). This TCR was sampled from a man in his sixties in good health. Material: PBMCs. The CDR3 is CASSLPGGADTQYF. CDR3 nucleotides: TGTGCCAGCAGTTTACCCGGGGGAGCAGATACGCAGTATTTT.